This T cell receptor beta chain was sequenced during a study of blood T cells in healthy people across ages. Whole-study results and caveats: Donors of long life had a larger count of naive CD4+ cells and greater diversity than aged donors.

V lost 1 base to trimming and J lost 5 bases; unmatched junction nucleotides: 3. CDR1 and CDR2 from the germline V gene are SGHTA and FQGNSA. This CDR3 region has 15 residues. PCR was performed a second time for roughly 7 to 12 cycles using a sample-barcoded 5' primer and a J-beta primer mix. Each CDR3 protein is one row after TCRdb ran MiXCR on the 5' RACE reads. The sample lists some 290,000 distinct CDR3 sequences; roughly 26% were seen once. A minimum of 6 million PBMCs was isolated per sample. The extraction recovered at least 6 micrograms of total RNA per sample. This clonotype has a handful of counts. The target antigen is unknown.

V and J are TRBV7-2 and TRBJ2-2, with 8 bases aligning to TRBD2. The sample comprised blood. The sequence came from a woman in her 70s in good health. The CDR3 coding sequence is TGTGCCAGCAGCTTAGTACCTAGCGGGACCGGGGAGCTGTTTTTT. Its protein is CASSLVPSGTGELFF. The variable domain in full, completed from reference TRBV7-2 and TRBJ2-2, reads GAGVSQSPSNKVTEKGKDVELRCDPISGHTALYWYRQSLGQGLEFLIYFQGNSAPDKSGLPSDRFSAERTGGSVSTLTIQRTQQEDSAVYLCASSLVPSGTGELFFGEGSRLTVL.